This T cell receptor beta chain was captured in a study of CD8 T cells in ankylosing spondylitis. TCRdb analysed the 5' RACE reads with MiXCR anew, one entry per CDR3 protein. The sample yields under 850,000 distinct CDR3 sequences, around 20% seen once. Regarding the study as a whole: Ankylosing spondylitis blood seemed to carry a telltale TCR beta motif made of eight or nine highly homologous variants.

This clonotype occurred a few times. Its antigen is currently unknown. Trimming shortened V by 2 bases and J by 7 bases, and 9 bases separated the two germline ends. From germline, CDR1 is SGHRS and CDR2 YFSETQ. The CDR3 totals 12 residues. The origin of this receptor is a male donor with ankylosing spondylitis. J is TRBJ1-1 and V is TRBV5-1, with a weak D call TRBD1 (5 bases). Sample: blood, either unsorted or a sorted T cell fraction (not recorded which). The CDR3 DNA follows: TGCGCCAGCAGCTTCGCCGACAGTGAAGCTTTCTTT. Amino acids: CASSFADSEAFF.